The 21 T cell receptor beta chains given below trace back to one sample, sequenced in a study of shared clonotypes between healthy human individuals (dated by TCRdb to the early 2020s). Library construction relied on the immunoSEQ multiplex PCR assay. Sourced from immuneACCESS, this table was stored by TCRdb with only in-frame sequences that have V and J called. A share of the clones is absent; for the studies checked, an unresolved V gene accounts for under half, and the remainder has no known explanation. This sample comprises around 1.9 million clones, more than 85% of them detected only once. The ten largest account for more than 1.5% of the sample. CD8 naive samples were obtained by positive selection for CCR7 among CD45RO-negative cells, yielding a CD45RA+CCR7+ population from which TemRA cells were excluded. The sequenced material came from naive CD8+ T cells from PBMCs. What this sample's cell subset or site label stands for: CD45RA+CCR7+. The receptors were sampled from a man aged 18 to 30 in good health. Some clones in this sample may be carry-over from other donors' samples.

This chain joins TRBV9 and TRBJ2-1; possibly TRBD1 for D (6 bases). The V and J ends lost 4 bases and 2 bases respectively, with 13 bases between them. The length of the CDR3 is 15 residues. CDR1 is SGDLS, CDR2 YYNGEE, per germline. For the CDR3, the DNA is TGTGCCAGCAGCCTTACCAGGACAGCCTACAATGAGCAGTTCTTC. Amino acids: CASSLTRTAYNEQFF.

This clone was picked up one time. J is TRBJ2-1 and V is TRBV19; 10 bases are shared with TRBD2. Germline values: CDR1 LNHDA, CDR2 SQIVND (reference sequence). The CDR3 length is 14 residues. Trimming took 9 bases from V and 3 from J; bases not matched to a gene: 5. The CDR3 DNA is TGTGCCAGCTGTCTAGCGGGGGACTACAATGAGCAGTTCTTC. Its protein product is CASCLAGDYNEQFF.

The J gene is TRBJ2-5, the V gene TRBV7-9; 8 bases are shared with TRBD1. This CDR3 has 15 amino acids. CDR1 and CDR2 from the germline V gene are SEHNR and FQNEAQ (reference sequence). V was clipped by 5 bases and J by 0 bases; unmatched bases: 5. As DNA, the CDR3 is TGTGCCAGCAGCCAACGGACAGGGCACCAAGAGACCCAGTACTTC. Protein: CASSQRTGHQETQYF.

This chain connects TRBV4-1 to TRBJ2-1, with 16 nucleotides matching TRBD2. Germline values: CDR1 MGHRA, CDR2 YSYEKL. This CDR3 is built from 16 residues. J was trimmed by 2 bases and V by 5 bases; bases with no gene match: 0. CDR3 sequence: CASSGTSGRAYNEQFF. In DNA form, the CDR3 reads TGCGCCAGCAGCGGGACTAGCGGGAGGGCCTACAATGAGCAGTTCTTC.

The V and J genes are TRBV6-1 and TRBJ2-1; D not certain. The V gene's germline CDR1 is MNHNS and CDR2 SASEGT. The CDR3 runs 14 residues. With 5 bases removed from V and 4 bases from J, the gap between germline ends came to 12 bases. The CDR3 nucleotides read TGTGCCAGCAGTCCCTCCCGGATATACAATGAGCAGTTCTTC. Its translation is CASSPSRIYNEQFF.

The chain couples TRBV9 to TRBJ2-7; perhaps D is TRBD1 or TRBD2 (5 bases each). V was trimmed by 4 bases and J by 7 bases, leaving 15 bases between them. Germline CDR1 reads SGDLS; CDR2 reads YYNGEE. The length of the CDR3 is 13 residues. As DNA, the CDR3 is TGTGCCAGCAGCCTTGGGGGAGTCCGGGAGCAGTACTTC. Translation: CASSLGGVREQYF.

The CDR3: CASSVEGAVDTGELFF. Written as DNA, the CDR3 is TGTGCCAGCAGCGTAGAAGGGGCTGTGGACACCGGGGAGCTGTTTTTT. V usage is TRBV9 and J usage is TRBJ2-2; maybe TRBD1 (5 bases). Trimming took 0 bases from V and 3 from J, leaving 12 bases between them. The CDR3 length is 16 residues. Germline V gene sequence: CDR1 SGDLS, CDR2 YYNGEE.

CDR3 nucleotide sequence: TGTGCCAGCAGCCCCGGGACTAGCGGGCACACAGATACGCAGTATTTT. It is translated as CASSPGTSGHTDTQYF. The chain employs TRBV7-3 and TRBJ2-3, with 12 bases fitting TRBD2. The CDR3 runs to 16 residues. Germline CDR1 reads SGHTA; CDR2 reads FQGTGA. With 5 bases clipped from V and 2 bases from J, the junction kept 5 bases outside the gene matches.

DNA of the CDR3: TGTGCCAGCAGCGGAATAGACTTGATTAACTATGGCTACACCTTC. Protein sequence: CASSGIDLINYGYTF. The chain carries TRBV5-6 and TRBJ1-2; D uncertain. CDR1 SGHDT and CDR2 YYEEEE come from the germline V gene. Trimming removed 4 bases at V and 1 base at J, with 14 bases between. The CDR3 consists of 15 residues.

To note about this clone: The same CDR3 arises from other DNA sequences in this sample as well. V is TRBV5-6 and J is TRBJ2-7, with D perhaps matching TRBD2 (5 bases). The V gene's germline CDR1 is SGHDT and CDR2 YYEEEE. Trimming cost V 2 bases and J 7 bases, with 7 bases left between them. The CDR3 consists of 11 residues. The CDR3 protein is CASSFSGEQYF. CDR3 DNA: TGTGCCAGCAGCTTTTCGGGGGAGCAGTACTTC.

The J gene is TRBJ2-6, the V gene TRBV19; no firm D call. V gave up 5 bases and J gave up 4 bases, with 15 bases separating them. This CDR3 has 16 amino acids. Germline values: CDR1 LNHDA, CDR2 SQIVND (reference sequence). The CDR3 loop reads CASSFQSSWGANVLTF. Here the CDR3 DNA reads TGTGCCAGTAGTTTCCAGAGTAGCTGGGGGGCCAACGTCCTGACTTTC.

V usage is TRBV7-3 and J usage is TRBJ2-1; TRBD2 aligns across 9 bases. CDR1 is SGHTA, CDR2 FQGTGA, per germline. This CDR3 region has 18 residues. Trimming at V came to 5 bases and at J to 2 bases, leaving 13 bases not matched to a gene. Here the CDR3 reads CASSLGTSHDLTYNEQFF. The CDR3 bases are TGTGCCAGCAGCCTCGGGACTAGCCACGACCTGACCTACAATGAGCAGTTCTTC.

The V and J genes are TRBV5-1 and TRBJ2-5; 8 bases agree with TRBD1. This CDR3 is 16 amino acids long. Germline V gene lookup returns CDR1 SGHRS and CDR2 YFSETQ. Trimming at V came to 4 bases and at J to 2 bases, leaving 10 bases not matched to a gene. CDR3 sequence: CASSSRQGKEQETQYF. The CDR3 DNA follows: TGCGCCAGCAGCAGCAGACAGGGGAAGGAGCAAGAGACCCAGTACTTC.

The chain has TRBV27 and TRBJ2-7; unclear D gene. In germline, CDR1 is MNHEY, CDR2 SMNVEV (reference sequence). The V end lost 3 bases, the J end lost 0 bases, and 9 bases lay between the germline ends. The length of the CDR3 is 14 residues. CDR3 loop: CASSFQRVSYEQYF. The CDR3 DNA is TGTGCCAGCAGTTTTCAGCGAGTCTCCTACGAGCAGTACTTC.

The chain uses TRBV30 and TRBJ1-2; D possibly corresponds to TRBD1 (5 bases). Deletions cut 5 bases from V and 3 bases from J, with 13 bases between. The CDR3 contains 13 residues. The V gene's germline CDR1 is GTSNPN and CDR2 SVGIG (reference sequence). DNA of the CDR3: TGTGCCTGGTCTCAGGGCACCTACTATGGCTACACCTTC. It is translated as CAWSQGTYYGYTF.

This sequence joins TRBV9 and TRBJ2-5; D is perhaps TRBD2 (5 bases). CDR1 and CDR2 (germline): SGDLS, YYNGEE. The CDR3 contains 15 residues. V lost 4 bases, J lost 5 bases, and 18 bases lay in between. The CDR3 reads CASSPPRGSQETQYF. As DNA, the CDR3 is TGTGCCAGCAGCCCCCCCCGAGGGAGTCAGGAGACCCAGTACTTC.

The chain is built from TRBV12-5 and TRBJ2-3; TRBD1 matches at 7 bases. This CDR3 contains 16 residues. V shed 6 bases, J shed 1 base, and the junction held 10 bases outside the gene matches. CDR1 is LGHNT and CDR2 is FRNRAP in the germline V gene. The CDR3 DNA is TGTGCTAGTGGCCGTGGACTCGGGACAGGCACAGATACGCAGTATTTT. Translation: CASGRGLGTGTDTQYF.

About this clone: At the DNA level, this CDR3 is encoded by other sequences in the same sample as well. The CDR3 coding sequence is TGCGCCAGCAGCCTGACGGGCGGCGAGCAGTACTTC. It codes for CASSLTGGEQYF. The chain uses TRBV4-1 and TRBJ2-7, with D hard to call. V was clipped by 4 bases and J by 6 bases, with 10 bases between them. Germline V gene sequence: CDR1 MGHRA, CDR2 YSYEKL. The CDR3 extends over 12 amino acids.

This chain links TRBV5-6 with TRBJ1-2; 8 nucleotides match TRBD1. This CDR3 has 16 amino acids. Unmatched junction bases numbered 8, after V lost 0 bases and J lost 4 bases. Germline CDR1 reads SGHDT; CDR2 reads YYEEEE. CDR3 residues: CASSLGTGGLIYGYTF. The CDR3 bases are TGTGCCAGCAGCTTGGGAACAGGGGGGCTAATCTATGGCTACACCTTC.

The gene calls are TRBV28 and TRBJ2-1; tentatively, D is TRBD1 (7 bases). Germline V gene lookup returns CDR1 MDHEN and CDR2 SYDVKM. V gave up 8 bases and J gave up 4 bases, with 18 bases separating them. CDR3 length: 15 amino acids. The CDR3 bases are TGTGCCAGCTCCCGGGGGACAGATTTTTACAATGAGCAGTTCTTC. Its protein product is CASSRGTDFYNEQFF.

The genes are TRBV28 and TRBJ2-2, with no clear D. This CDR3 has 13 residues. Trimming left V 3 bases short and J 6 bases short, with 8 bases between. Germline lookup yields CDR1 MDHEN and CDR2 SYDVKM. This chain's CDR3 is CASSFLLSGELFF. CDR3 in DNA: TGTGCCAGCAGTTTTTTACTGTCCGGGGAGCTGTTTTTT. The whole variable domain, remainder taken from reference TRBV28 and TRBJ2-2, is DVKVTQSSRYLVKRTGEKVFLECVQDMDHENMFWYRQDPGLGLRLIYFSYDVKMKEKGDIPEGYSVSREKKERFSLILESASTNQTSMYLCASSFLLSGELFFGEGSRLTVL.